One T cell receptor beta chain is described in this entry. The antigen is not known. This sample was taken from a study of Graves' ophthalmopathy and Graves' hyperthyroidism. The overall study: No treatment had been given when peripheral blood was collected at initial diagnosis. Overall study findings and caveats: Most expanded clonotypes from thyroid (those above 0.001 frequency) were also found in blood.

The authors amplified TCR beta CDR3 regions from RNA transcripts. Scientists carried out first-round RT-PCR using HTBI primers and then a second-round multiplex PCR. MiXCR was run by TCRdb on the multiplex PCR reads, yielding one entry per CDR3 protein. Of hundreds of thousands of distinct CDR3 sequences in the sample, around 21% were seen once. The CDR3 extends over 13 amino acids. CDR1 is DFQATT and CDR2 is SNEGSKA in the germline V gene (reference sequence). With V trimmed by 3 bases and J by 5 bases, 4 bases remained unmatched. This sequence was found in a young woman with stable Graves' hyperthyroidism. Sequenced input: peripheral blood. The chain is built from TRBV20-1 and TRBJ1-5; 7 bases agree with TRBD1. The CDR3 sequence: CSASVGGHQPQHF. The CDR3 DNA is TGCAGTGCTAGCGTAGGGGGCCATCAGCCCCAGCATTTT.